A selection of T cell receptor beta chains follows, all from one sample in a study of cytomegalovirus exposure and HLA in healthy donors. Produced via immunoSEQ multiplex PCR; TCRdb's table is partial and in-frame only. The table lists under 150,000 clones, nearly 80% of them singletons. Sequences were obtained from PBMCs. The receptor set was obtained from a male donor in good health and CMV-seronegative. The CDR3 runs from the conserved cysteine through the conserved F or W. The D gene is left open where the match is weak. Expanded clones are given a class, and other clones once, few, many or no size at all.

D	J	size	V	DNA	CDR3
.	TRBJ1-1	.	TRBV6-1	TGTGCCAGCAGTGGCGAGACAGGCACTGAAGCTTTCTTT	CASSGETGTEAFF
.	TRBJ2-5	.	TRBV15	TGTGCCACCAGCCCTGTTCGGGGGTACGGAGAGACCCAGTACTTC	CATSPVRGYGETQYF
TRBD1	TRBJ1-2	.	TRBV5-1	TGCGCCAGCAGCTTGGATGGGACAGGGAATGGCTACACCTTC	CASSLDGTGNGYTF
TRBD2	TRBJ2-1	.	TRBV5-6	TGTGCCAGCAGCTTGGTCCCGGGACTAGCGGGGGGCTCCTACAATGAGCAGTTCTTC	CASSLVPGLAGGSYNEQFF
TRBD1	TRBJ2-7	once	TRBV9	TGTGCCAGCAGCGTAGGTACAGGGGCCTACGAGCAGTACTTC	CASSVGTGAYEQYF
.	TRBJ2-1	few	TRBV6-6	TGTGCCAGCAGATCCCTCGGTCCCTACAATGAGCAGTTCTTC	CASRSLGPYNEQFF
TRBD1	TRBJ2-3	few	TRBV6-4	TGTGCCAGCAGTGACTCGCACAGGGGTAGCACAGATACGCAGTATTTT	CASSDSHRGSTDTQYF
.	TRBJ2-7	few	TRBV6-6	TGTGCCAGCAGTTACTCCAGGGCAACCTACGAGCAGTACTTC	CASSYSRATYEQYF
TRBD2	TRBJ2-3	.	TRBV5-1	TGCGCCAGCAGCCTATGGGGGACTAGTGCCCCAGATACGCAGTATTTT	CASSLWGTSAPDTQYF
.	TRBJ1-3	.	TRBV27	TGTGCCAGCAGTCCATTCGGGACTCTAACTGGAAACACCATATATTTT	CASSPFGTLTGNTIYF
.	TRBJ2-4	.	TRBV10-2	TGCGCCAGCAGTGAGTCAGGGGTCAAGTACTTC	CASSESGVKYF
TRBD1	TRBJ1-2	.	TRBV19	TGTGCCAGCTTCAACCGGGACAGGGGCTATGGCTACACCTTC	CASFNRDRGYGYTF
TRBD1	TRBJ2-1	once	TRBV9	TGTGCCAGCAGCGTAGATCCCGGGACAGGGGGCGGGAAGTTCTTC	CASSVDPGTGGGKFF
.	TRBJ1-4	few	TRBV5-1	TGCGCCAGCAGCTTGCGACACGGGGCAACTAATGAAAAACTGTTTTTT	CASSLRHGATNEKLFF
TRBD1	TRBJ2-7	once	TRBV4-1	TGCGCCAGCAGTGCGGGACAGGGGGAGGGCTACGAGCAGTACTTC	CASSAGQGEGYEQYF
.	TRBJ2-4	.	TRBV7-2	TGTGCCAGCAGCCCAAGGGGTAGGAGTGGAATATACATTCAGTACTTC	CASSPRGRSGIYIQYF
TRBD1	TRBJ2-2	.	TRBV6-6	TGTGCCAGCAGTTTATTACAGGGGTTTAACACCGGGGAGCTGTTTTTT	CASSLLQGFNTGELFF
.	TRBJ1-2	.	TRBV6-1	TGTGCCAGCAGTGAAGCAGAAGGAACCGGGTATGGCTACACCTTC	CASSEAEGTGYGYTF
.	TRBJ1-4	few	TRBV5-1	TGCGCCAGCAGCTTGGGTGGGGCGCCGGAAAAACTGTTTTTT	CASSLGGAPEKLFF
.	TRBJ1-5	once	TRBV5-5	TGTGCCAGCAGCTTGGGCGTCCAGGGGCAGCCCCAGCATTTT	CASSLGVQGQPQHF
TRBD1	TRBJ2-7	.	TRBV2	TGTGCCAGCAGGGAGAGGACAGGGCTCGAGCAGTACTTC	CASRERTGLEQYF
TRBD1	TRBJ2-7	.	TRBV2	TGTGCCAGCATTGACCGGGGGGGACAGGGGATGTACGAGCAGTACTTC	CASIDRGGQGMYEQYF
TRBD2	TRBJ2-1	.	TRBV11-3	TGTGCCAGCAGCTTGAGCGGGGGTATTTTAAATGAGCAGTTCTTC	CASSLSGGILNEQFF
.	TRBJ1-3	.	TRBV4-3	TGCGCCAGCAGCCAAGATCATGGGGGCGGGGGAAACACCATATATTTT	CASSQDHGGGGNTIYF
.	TRBJ2-6	.	TRBV5-1	TGCGCCAGCAGCTTGCTAAGCTCTGGGGCCAACGTCCTGACTTTC	CASSLLSSGANVLTF
TRBD1	TRBJ1-5	.	TRBV5-1	TGCGCCAGCAGCCGGGACAGGGAACAGCCCCAGCATTTT	CASSRDREQPQHF
.	TRBJ1-2	.	TRBV2	TGTGCCAGCCCCAGTAGGGGAAACTATGGCTACACCTTC	CASPSRGNYGYTF
TRBD2	TRBJ2-3	once	TRBV5-1	TGCGCCAGCAGCTTGGCAGACAGCGGGGGCCGGGGAGATACGCAGTATTTT	CASSLADSGGRGDTQYF